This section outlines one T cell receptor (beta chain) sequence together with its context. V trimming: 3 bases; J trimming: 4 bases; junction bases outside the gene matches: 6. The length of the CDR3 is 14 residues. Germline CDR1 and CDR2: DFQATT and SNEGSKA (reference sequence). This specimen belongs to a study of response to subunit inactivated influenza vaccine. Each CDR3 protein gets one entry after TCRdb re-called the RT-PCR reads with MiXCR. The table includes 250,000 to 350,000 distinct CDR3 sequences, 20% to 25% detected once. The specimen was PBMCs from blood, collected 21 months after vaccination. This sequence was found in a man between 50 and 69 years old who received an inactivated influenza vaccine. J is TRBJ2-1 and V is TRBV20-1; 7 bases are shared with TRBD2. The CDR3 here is CSASPAGLYNEQFF. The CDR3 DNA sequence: TGCAGTGCTAGTCCAGCGGGGCTTTACAATGAGCAGTTCTTC.